The 27 T cell receptor beta chains given below trace back to one sample, sequenced in a study of blood T cell repertoires in COVID-19. Generated by immunoSEQ multiplex PCR, the TCRdb table keeps only in-frame clones and is missing some. The data contain 250,000 or so clones, roughly 91% of them singletons. The sequenced material came from PBMCs or T cells enriched from blood (not recorded which). Receptor source: a man aged 40-55 years who had recovered from COVID-19.

The V gene is TRBV12-3 or TRBV12-4, the J gene TRBJ1-2; 7 nucleotides line up with TRBD1. The CDR3 is 13 residues long. J lost 4 bases, V lost 5 bases, and 4 bases had no gene match. In nucleotides, the CDR3 is TGTGCCAGCAGTAGACGACAGGGCTATGGCTACACCTTC. This codes for CASSRRQGYGYTF.

V usage is TRBV5-1 and J usage is TRBJ2-6; 8 bases agree with TRBD1. V was clipped by 2 bases and J by 3 bases; unmatched bases: 4. The germline CDR1 and CDR2 sequences are SGHRS and YFSETQ. The CDR3 totals 16 residues. CDR3 protein: CASSLQGVSGANVLTF. Written as DNA, the CDR3 is TGCGCCAGCAGCTTACAGGGGGTGAGTGGGGCCAACGTCCTGACTTTC.

The chain's CDR3 is CASSMAGVGGYTF. For the CDR3, the DNA is TGTGCCAGTAGTATGGCAGGGGTGGGTGGCTACACCTTC. This sequence joins TRBV19 and TRBJ1-2; D perhaps matches TRBD1 (6 bases). Trimming removed 3 bases at V and 7 bases at J, with 12 bases between. The CDR3 runs to 13 residues. Germline V lookup: CDR1 LNHDA, CDR2 SQIVND (reference sequence).

This clone was counted a few times. The same CDR3 is also encoded by other DNA sequences in this sample. The gene calls are TRBV18 and TRBJ1-1; possibly TRBD1 for D (5 bases). V gave up 2 bases and J gave up 1 base, with 8 bases separating them. The CDR3 is 14 amino acids. The germline V gene has CDR1 KGHSH and CDR2 LQKENI. As DNA, the CDR3 is TGTGCCAGCTCACCAGGGAGGGGGAACACTGAAGCTTTCTTT. This sequence encodes CASSPGRGNTEAFF.

The chain is built from TRBV11-2 and TRBJ1-6; perhaps TRBD1 as D (5 bases). Deletions cut 4 bases from V and 0 bases from J, with 19 bases between. The germline gives CDR1 SGHAT, CDR2 FQNNGV. The CDR3 extends over 19 amino acids. The CDR3 sequence is CASSSWGGGISSYNSPLHF. The DNA of the CDR3 is TGTGCCAGCAGCTCCTGGGGGGGAGGGATTAGCTCCTATAATTCACCCCTCCACTTT.

The rearrangement joins TRBV24-1 to TRBJ2-3; TRBD1 is a possible D gene (6 bases). The germline V and J ends were trimmed by 2 bases and 1 base, with 12 bases remaining between them. The germline CDR1 and CDR2 sequences are KGHDR and SFDVKD. CDR3 length: 16 residues. The CDR3: CATSDSVGGGTDTQYF. CDR3 nucleotides: TGTGCCACCAGTGATTCGGTAGGGGGAGGCACAGATACGCAGTATTTT.

V usage is TRBV12-3 or TRBV12-4 and J usage is TRBJ1-1; 9 bases fit TRBD1. The junction had 4 bases not matched to a gene; V was cut back by 10 bases and J by 1 base. The CDR3 is 13 amino acids. CDR3 loop: CATRQGENTEAFF. The DNA of the CDR3 is TGTGCCACGCGACAGGGGGAGAACACTGAAGCTTTCTTT.

The rearrangement links TRBV6-1 to TRBJ2-2; D is undetermined. Germline V gives CDR1 MNHNS, CDR2 SASEGT. V dropped 2 bases and J dropped 5 bases, with 3 bases sitting between them. This CDR3 contains 12 residues. The CDR3 DNA sequence: TGTGCCAGCAGTGAAACAACCGGGGAGCTGTTTTTT. Protein product: CASSETTGELFF.

This chain joins TRBV5-1 and TRBJ2-7; D is unresolved. Germline CDR1 and CDR2: SGHRS and YFSETQ. The CDR3 has 16 amino acids. V was trimmed by 1 base and J by 0 bases, leaving 14 bases between them. CDR3 DNA: TGCGCCAGCAGCTTGTATTTCGGCGGTAGCTCCTACGAGCAGTACTTC. Translating it yields CASSLYFGGSSYEQYF.

CDR3 sequence reads: CASSLAGGGNRSSSYEQYF. CDR3 nucleotides: TGTGCCAGCAGCTTAGCGGGGGGGGGTAACCGCAGTAGCTCCTACGAGCAGTACTTC. V gene TRBV11-2 combines with J gene TRBJ2-7; 8 bases align to TRBD2. CDR3 length equals 19 residues. J was trimmed by 0 bases and V by 1 base; bases with no gene match: 14. Per germline, CDR1 SGHAT and CDR2 FQNNGV.

The chain has TRBV5-4 and TRBJ2-4, with D unresolved. Trimming shortened V by 3 bases and J by 0 bases, and 7 bases separated the two germline ends. CDR3 size: 14 residues. CDR1 is SGHNT and CDR2 is YYREEE in the germline V gene (reference sequence). The CDR3 DNA sequence: TGTGCCAGCAGCTACGACATAGCCAAAAACATTCAGTACTTC. Protein sequence: CASSYDIAKNIQYF.

J is TRBJ2-1 and V is TRBV14; 9 bases line up with TRBD1. The CDR3 has 21 amino acids. J lost 0 bases, V lost 5 bases, and 20 bases had no gene match. Germline V lookup: CDR1 SGHDN, CDR2 FVKESK. CDR3 sequence reads: CASSKGQGITRPKSSYNEQFF. The CDR3 DNA sequence: TGTGCCAGCAGCAAGGGACAGGGAATAACAAGGCCAAAGAGCTCCTACAATGAGCAGTTCTTC.

On this clone itself: Other nucleotide sequences in the sample specify the same CDR3. The V gene is TRBV12-3 or TRBV12-4, the J gene TRBJ1-2; D gene ambiguous. V was pared by 2 bases and J by 4 bases, with 8 bases between. The CDR3 length is 13 residues. CDR3 protein: CASSLQATYGYTF. The CDR3 bases are TGTGCCAGCAGTTTACAGGCTACCTATGGCTACACCTTC.

The rearrangement joins TRBV27 to TRBJ2-3; 9 bases fit TRBD2. CDR3 length: 18 residues. The V segment lost 2 bases and the J segment 4 bases; nucleotides outside the gene matches: 13. Germline V lookup: CDR1 MNHEY, CDR2 SMNVEV (reference sequence). CDR3 bases: TGTGCCAGCAGTTTACCCCCGATAGCGGGAGTCTTGGCAGATACGCAGTATTTT. Its translation: CASSLPPIAGVLADTQYF.

This chain joins TRBV20-1 and TRBJ1-1; 7 bases align to TRBD1. The CDR3 covers 11 residues. The V gene end was trimmed by 5 bases and the J gene end by 10 bases; junction bases not matched to a gene: 7. Germline CDR1 reads DFQATT; CDR2 reads SNEGSKA (reference sequence). CDR3 nucleotide sequence: TGCAGTGCTCAAACAGGGGAGGTAGCTTTCTTT. Its protein is CSAQTGEVAFF.

The CDR3: CASSRRFQETQYF. In DNA form, the CDR3 reads TGTGCCAGCAGCCGGAGATTCCAAGAGACCCAGTACTTC. The chain uses TRBV14 and TRBJ2-5; D is unresolved. V lost 4 bases and J 1 base, leaving 7 bases between the germline ends. Germline CDR1 SGHDN, CDR2 FVKESK. This CDR3 spans 13 amino acids.

The chain combines TRBV7-3 with TRBJ2-2; TRBD1 agrees at 7 bases. CDR1 SGHTA and CDR2 FQGTGA come from the germline V gene. This CDR3 is 17 amino acids long. V was pared by 5 bases and J by 4 bases, with 13 bases of the junction left unmatched. CDR3 bases: TGTGCCAGCAGCCCGAGGTCCGGGACAGTGAGCACCGGGGAGCTGTTTTTT. It translates to CASSPRSGTVSTGELFF. Based on the CDR3 plus reference TRBV7-3 and TRBJ2-2, the full variable domain is GAGVSQTPSNKVTEKGKYVELRCDPISGHTALYWYRQSLGQGPEFLIYFQGTGAADDSGLPNDRFFAVRPEGSVSTLKIQRTERGDSAVYLCASSPRSGTVSTGELFFGEGSRLTVL.

The chain combines TRBV11-2 with TRBJ2-5; possibly TRBD1 for D (5 bases). This CDR3 region has 16 residues. The germline V gene encodes CDR1 SGHAT and CDR2 FQNNGV. Trimming took 5 bases from V and 4 from J, leaving 20 bases between them. CDR3 loop: CASSARPNTRVETQYF. The DNA of the CDR3 is TGTGCCAGCAGCGCCCGACCCAATACCAGGGTAGAGACCCAGTACTTC.

The chain employs TRBV10-3 and TRBJ1-1, with D perhaps matching TRBD1 (5 bases). Germline loops: CDR1 ENHRY, CDR2 SYGVKD. CDR3 size: 15 residues. Trimming shortened V by 0 bases and J by 3 bases, and 11 bases separated the two germline ends. CDR3 protein: CAISESNRIHTEAFF. CDR3 nucleotide sequence: TGTGCCATCAGTGAGTCGAACAGGATACACACTGAAGCTTTCTTT.

V gene TRBV19 combines with J gene TRBJ1-1; D might be TRBD1 (6 bases). Trimming cost V 8 bases and J 2 bases, with 9 bases left between them. CDR3 size: 12 residues. Germline CDR1 LNHDA, CDR2 SQIVND (reference sequence). CDR3 bases: TGTGCCAGTGTACAGGGAAACACTGAAGCTTTCTTT. This encodes CASVQGNTEAFF.

The rearrangement uses TRBV15 and TRBJ2-7; 9 nucleotides line up with TRBD2. V was pared by 3 bases and J by 4 bases, with 4 bases of the junction left unmatched. Germline CDR1 reads LNHNV; CDR2 reads YYDKDF (reference sequence). The CDR3 covers 14 residues. In DNA, the CDR3 is TGTGCCACCAGCAGGCCTAGCGGGACTTACGAGCAGTACTTC. Its protein is CATSRPSGTYEQYF.

V gene TRBV2 combines with J gene TRBJ1-6; 7 bases map to TRBD1. Germline V gives CDR1 SNHLY, CDR2 FYNNEI. The CDR3 length is 15 residues. V lost 4 bases, J lost 10 bases, and 10 bases stayed unmatched. The CDR3 region is CASSGEQGTRSPLHF. The CDR3, as DNA: TGTGCCAGCAGTGGAGAACAGGGGACGAGGTCACCCCTCCACTTT.

The chain recombines TRBV4-1 with TRBJ1-6; 7 bases match TRBD1. Germline V gives CDR1 MGHRA, CDR2 YSYEKL. The V and J ends lost 5 bases and 9 bases, in that order; junction bases with no gene match: 10. The CDR3 spans 15 residues. CDR3 bases: TGCGCCAGCAGCACTCACAGGGGAAGTAGTTCACCCCTCCACTTT. Its protein is CASSTHRGSSSPLHF.

J is TRBJ2-1 and V is TRBV6-4; TRBD2 matches 7 bases. This CDR3 is built from 16 residues. CDR1 and CDR2 (germline): MRHNA, SNTAGT. V shed 2 bases and J 5 bases; nucleotides not matched to a gene: 9. The CDR3 DNA sequence: TGTGCCAGCAGTGACGGCCGGGACTACAACAACAATGAGCAGTTCTTC. Its translation is CASSDGRDYNNNEQFF.

The genes are TRBV24-1 and TRBJ1-5; no definite D call. This CDR3 contains 13 residues. Germline assignment: CDR1 KGHDR and CDR2 SFDVKD. V lost 9 bases to trimming and J lost 2 bases, with 10 bases between them. The CDR3 protein is CATCSGGNQPQHF. CDR3 DNA sequence: TGTGCCACCTGCAGTGGTGGCAATCAGCCCCAGCATTTT.

Written as DNA, the CDR3 is TGTGCCAGTAGTACCCCCCGGGACAGGGGCAATGGTAACATTCAGTACTTC. Translation: CASSTPRDRGNGNIQYF. The chain is built from TRBV19 and TRBJ2-4, with TRBD1 identical over 10 bases. CDR3 length equals 17 residues. Trimming removed 4 bases from V and 7 bases from J; junction bases left unmatched: 13. Germline V gene lookup returns CDR1 LNHDA and CDR2 SQIVND (reference sequence).

The rearrangement links TRBV18 to TRBJ2-3; TRBD2 agrees at 11 bases. This CDR3 has 17 amino acids. Germline values: CDR1 KGHSH, CDR2 LQKENI. V lost 4 bases, J lost 0 bases, and 6 bases stayed unmatched. CDR3 in DNA: TGTGCCAGCTCACTCTATAGCGGGGGGGCTAGCACAGATACGCAGTATTTT. This codes for CASSLYSGGASTDTQYF. The full variable domain, its missing parts supplied by reference TRBV18 and TRBJ2-3, is NAGVMQNPRHLVRRRGQEARLRCSPMKGHSHVYWYRQLPEEGLKFMVYLQKENIIDESGMPKERFSAEFPKEGPSILRIQQVVRGDSAAYFCASSLYSGGASTDTQYFGPGTRLTVL.